A selection of T cell receptor beta chains follows, all from one sample in a study of blood T cell repertoires in COVID-19. The table came from immunoSEQ multiplex PCR; TCRdb's copy has only in-frame clones and leaves some out. The sample has some 250,000 clones, around 88% seen once. The sample consisted of PBMCs or T cells enriched from blood (not recorded which). All receptors come from a man aged 35-49 years who had recovered from COVID-19. The CDR3 runs from the conserved cysteine through the conserved F or W. Clone sizes are given selectively: once, few, many, or a class where the clone is expanded.

v_call | cdr3_length | clone_size | cdr3_aa
TRBV25-1 | 14 | NA | CASSAAGSTDTQYF
TRBV5-4 | 14 | NA | CASSLELAENEQFF
TRBV5-4 | 12 | once | CASSLVGGFDTF
TRBV27 | 17 | few | CASSLAGDSMWTDTQYF
TRBV21-1 | 15 | NA | CASSKPSGLQETQYF
TRBV12-5 | 22 | NA | CASVPRRAGSRDGSSYTGELFF
TRBV4-1 | 18 | NA | CASSQVSDSSPSKGEAFF
TRBV19 | 14 | few | CASSIDFAGTEAFF
TRBV6-5 | 14 | NA | CASSYGRRDGEQYF
TRBV5-1 | 17 | NA | CASSLGLAGEVHNEQFF
TRBV7-3 | 14 | NA | CASRPGTGISEAFF
TRBV18 | 15 | few | CASSPPGLSGNTIYF
TRBV7-3 | 15 | NA | CASSREGLAADTQYF
TRBV19 | 18 | NA | CASSRGQGYVSSYNEQFF
TRBV19 | 13 | NA | CASSLGGGQPQHF
TRBV9 | 13 | few | CASSKTGSVDAFF
TRBV7-9 | 17 | few | CASSHLSSGTGADTQYF
TRBV3-1/TRBV3-2 | 18 | NA | CASSQRRGGGAGTDTQYF
TRBV7-3 | 18 | NA | CASSPTRSGSSYSGELFF
TRBV7-7 | 16 | NA | CASSLRRSGTGFAQYF
TRBV5-6 | 15 | NA | CASSNYRGFNQPQHF